A single sample gave rise to the 29 T cell receptor beta chains below, sequenced in a study of shared clonotypes between healthy human individuals. The assay was immunoSEQ multiplex PCR, and TCRdb's table has in-frame clones only and misses some. The repertoire holds under 200,000 clones, with approximately 92% as singletons. Material: naive CD4+ T cells sorted from blood. Subset denoted: CD45RA+ positively selected. The receptors were gathered from a woman in her thirties in good health.

V usage is TRBV28 and J usage is TRBJ2-7; the match to TRBD1 covers 8 bases. CDR3 size: 14 residues. V lost 5 bases, J lost 3 bases, and 6 bases stayed unmatched. Germline-derived CDR1 and CDR2 are MDHEN and SYDVKM. This chain's CDR3 is CASSAGQVVYEQYF. The CDR3 bases are TGTGCCAGCAGTGCGGGACAGGTCGTCTACGAGCAGTACTTC. Drawing the rest from reference TRBV28 and TRBJ2-7, the complete variable domain is DVKVTQSSRYLVKRTGEKVFLECVQDMDHENMFWYRQDPGLGLRLIYFSYDVKMKEKGDIPEGYSVSREKKERFSLILESASTNQTSMYLCASSAGQVVYEQYFGPGTRLTVT.

The chain uses TRBV11-2 and TRBJ2-5, with D perhaps matching TRBD1 or TRBD2 (5 bases each). TRBJ2-7 matches the DNA end more closely, so the J call is doubtful. The germline V gene encodes CDR1 SGHAT and CDR2 FQNNGV. This CDR3 spans 15 amino acids. CDR3 sequence (DNA): TGTGCCAGCAGCTGGAACCGGGACGGATCCTACGAGCAGTACTTC. Amino acid sequence: CASSWNRDGSYEQYF.

The genes are TRBV6-1 and TRBJ1-1; D perhaps matches TRBD1 (5 bases). Trimming took off 6 bases at V and 0 bases at J, with 11 bases between the two ends. Germline values: CDR1 MNHNS, CDR2 SASEGT. The CDR3 length is 14 residues. Here the CDR3 reads CASSFDRMNTEAFF. The DNA of the CDR3 is TGTGCCAGCAGCTTCGACAGAATGAACACTGAAGCTTTCTTT.

The chain recombines TRBV30 with TRBJ1-5; D not certain. Germline assignment: CDR1 GTSNPN and CDR2 SVGIG (reference sequence). V lost 5 bases and J 0 bases, leaving 14 bases between the germline ends. The length of the CDR3 is 15 residues. Written as DNA, the CDR3 is TGTGCCTGGGGAGTCCCGGACGTTAGCAATCAGCCCCAGCATTTT. It encodes CAWGVPDVSNQPQHF.

This chain links TRBV7-3 with TRBJ2-2; 9 bases match TRBD2. Losses at the gene ends were 5 bases for V and 7 bases for J; bases not matched to a gene: 14. Per germline, CDR1 SGHTA and CDR2 FQGTGA. The CDR3 runs 17 residues. Here the CDR3 DNA reads TGTGCCAGCAGCCCCCCAGGGCGGGAGGGCCGGGGCGGGGAGCTGTTTTTT. Amino acid sequence: CASSPPGREGRGGELFF.

V gene TRBV10-3 combines with J gene TRBJ2-7; TRBD1 matches at 9 bases. CDR3 length: 15 amino acids. CDR1 and CDR2 (germline): ENHRY, SYGVKD. The trim removed 10 bases at V and 5 bases at J, leaving 15 bases unmatched. The CDR3 sequence: CATDVFGGQGHEQYF. In DNA form, the CDR3 reads TGTGCCACCGACGTTTTCGGGGGACAGGGCCACGAGCAGTACTTC.

The gene calls are TRBV10-3 and TRBJ2-7; D is possibly TRBD1 or TRBD2 (5 bases each). This CDR3 contains 13 residues. The germline V gene has CDR1 ENHRY and CDR2 SYGVKD. Trimming pared 9 bases from V and 1 base from J, leaving 13 bases between. Written as DNA, the CDR3 is TGTGCCATATGGGACCGAACTTCCTACGAGCAGTACTTC. It translates to CAIWDRTSYEQYF.

This rearrangement joins TRBV28 to TRBJ1-5, with 9 bases identical to TRBD1. V shed 3 bases, J shed 6 bases, and the junction held 9 bases outside the gene matches. CDR1 is MDHEN and CDR2 is SYDVKM in the germline V gene. The CDR3 runs 16 residues. CDR3 sequence: CASSFSGTGIVQPQHF. The CDR3 nucleotides read TGTGCCAGCAGTTTTTCCGGGACAGGGATTGTTCAGCCCCAGCATTTT. Based on the CDR3 plus reference TRBV28 and TRBJ1-5, the full variable domain is DVKVTQSSRYLVKRTGEKVFLECVQDMDHENMFWYRQDPGLGLRLIYFSYDVKMKEKGDIPEGYSVSREKKERFSLILESASTNQTSMYLCASSFSGTGIVQPQHFGDGTRLSIL.

This chain uses TRBV2 with TRBJ1-4; a weak D match, TRBD1 (5 bases). Germline CDR1 SNHLY, CDR2 FYNNEI. V was cut by 0 bases and J by 5 bases, with 13 bases left in between. The CDR3 length is 16 residues. The CDR3 reads CASSEALRGFNEKLFF. The DNA of the CDR3 is TGTGCCAGCAGTGAAGCGCTTCGGGGGTTCAATGAAAAACTGTTTTTT.

This clone appeared once. CDR3 sequence reads: CASSSDTGGPDTQYF. For the CDR3, the DNA is TGTGCCAGCAGTTCGGATACCGGAGGCCCAGATACGCAGTATTTT. The chain has TRBV27 and TRBJ2-3, with D tentatively TRBD2 (5 bases). Germline CDR1 is MNHEY and CDR2 is SMNVEV (reference sequence). This CDR3 comprises 15 residues. Trimming removed 4 bases at V and 4 bases at J, with 15 bases between.

The J gene is TRBJ2-7, the V gene TRBV28; either TRBD1 or TRBD2 may supply D (5 bases each). The CDR3 is 15 amino acids. V was pared by 6 bases and J by 2 bases, with 17 bases between. In germline, CDR1 is MDHEN, CDR2 SYDVKM. The CDR3 is CASSITWDPTYEQYF. In DNA, the CDR3 is TGTGCCAGCAGCATAACCTGGGACCCCACCTACGAGCAGTACTTC.

This clone was detected once. J is TRBJ1-5 and V is TRBV27; possibly TRBD1 for D (6 bases). V was pared by 1 base and J by 4 bases, with 14 bases between. This CDR3 is built from 16 residues. Germline CDR1 and CDR2: MNHEY and SMNVEV (reference sequence). The CDR3 DNA reads TGTGCCAGCAGTTTATTAGGGGGACGGGAAAATCAGCCCCAGCATTTT. Protein sequence: CASSLLGGRENQPQHF.

In its sample, this clone was seen once. V usage is TRBV7-8 and J usage is TRBJ1-3, with D uncertain. The germline V and J ends were trimmed by 1 base and 4 bases, with 5 bases remaining between them. CDR1 and CDR2 (germline): SGHVS, FQNEAQ. The CDR3 runs 13 residues. The CDR3 nucleotides read TGTGCCAGCAGCTTAGTTCGGGGAAACACCATATATTTT. It codes for CASSLVRGNTIYF.

The chain couples TRBV25-1 to TRBJ1-1; maybe TRBD1 (6 bases). V lost 1 base, J lost 1 base, and 10 bases lay in between. The germline CDR1 and CDR2 sequences are MGHDK and SYGVNS. The CDR3 runs 15 residues. CDR3 sequence reads: CASSEWGGENTEAFF. CDR3 nucleotides: TGTGCCAGCAGTGAATGGGGGGGCGAGAACACTGAAGCTTTCTTT. Drawing the rest from reference TRBV25-1 and TRBJ1-1, the complete variable domain is EADIYQTPRYLVIGTGKKITLECSQTMGHDKMYWYQQDPGMELHLIHYSYGVNSTEKGDLSSESTVSRIRTEHFPLTLESARPSHTSQYLCASSEWGGENTEAFFGQGTRLTVV.

This clone was seen once. The rearrangement joins TRBV29-1 to TRBJ2-2; 9 nucleotides line up with TRBD1. Trimming removed 5 bases from V and 4 bases from J; junction bases left unmatched: 5. The CDR3 has 14 residues. The germline V gene encodes CDR1 SQVTM and CDR2 ANQGSEA. This CDR3 reads CSVPQTGGTGELFF. The CDR3, as DNA: TGCAGCGTTCCCCAGACAGGGGGCACCGGGGAGCTGTTTTTT.

This chain links TRBV11-2 with TRBJ2-6; D is possibly TRBD2 (5 bases). Germline V lookup: CDR1 SGHAT, CDR2 FQNNGV. The CDR3 has 16 residues. Trimming removed 0 bases from V and 2 bases from J, with 8 bases in between. This CDR3 is CASSLDAGAGANVLTF. CDR3 coding DNA: TGTGCCAGCAGCTTAGACGCGGGCGCTGGGGCCAACGTCCTGACTTTC.

CDR3 residues: CASSSPQGAGGQPQHF. In DNA, the CDR3 is TGTGCCAGCAGTTCCCCACAGGGGGCCGGGGGTCAGCCCCAGCATTTT. The chain is built from TRBV28 and TRBJ1-5; 9 nucleotides match TRBD1. The V and J ends lost 4 bases and 6 bases, in that order; junction bases with no gene match: 10. There are 16 residues in the CDR3. The germline gives CDR1 MDHEN, CDR2 SYDVKM.

The gene calls are TRBV9 and TRBJ2-5, with TRBD2 matching 7 bases. The DNA matches TRBJ2-7 better at its end, which makes the J call doubtful. The germline gives CDR1 SGDLS, CDR2 YYNGEE. CDR3 length: 14 amino acids. CDR3 in amino acids: CASSVAASGYEQYF. Here the CDR3 DNA reads TGTGCCAGCAGCGTAGCGGCTAGCGGCTACGAGCAGTACTTC.

V usage is TRBV10-3 and J usage is TRBJ2-7; the match to TRBD2 covers 7 bases. CDR3 length equals 14 residues. Germline lookup yields CDR1 ENHRY and CDR2 SYGVKD. V was clipped by 6 bases and J by 4 bases; unmatched bases: 9. The CDR3 region is CAIRGRGEEYEQYF. In DNA, the CDR3 is TGTGCCATCAGGGGGAGGGGAGAGGAGTACGAGCAGTACTTC.

A word on this clone: One junction end disagrees with the germline gene, perhaps due to a read error. V is TRBV6-1 and J is TRBJ2-1; possible D gene TRBD1, 5 bases. The germline gives CDR1 MNHNS, CDR2 SASEGT. There are 15 residues in the CDR3. The CDR3 DNA follows: TGTGCCAGCACTGAACAGGCCGGCTCCTACAATGAGCAGTTCTTC. Its translation: CASTEQAGSYNEQFF.

This clone was seen a handful of times. The genes are TRBV6-1 and TRBJ2-7; 9 bases map to TRBD2. V was pared by 0 bases and J by 4 bases, with 4 bases of the junction left unmatched. The CDR3 consists of 15 residues. The germline gives CDR1 MNHNS, CDR2 SASEGT. CDR3 bases: TGTGCCAGCAGTGAAGCCTTTGCGGGAGGGTACGAGCAGTACTTC. It specifies CASSEAFAGGYEQYF.

The rearrangement joins TRBV27 to TRBJ1-5; D is unclear. Germline CDR1 MNHEY, CDR2 SMNVEV (reference sequence). The length of the CDR3 is 13 residues. The V and J ends lost 6 bases and 7 bases respectively, with 13 bases between them. The CDR3: CASSLASRQPQHF. As DNA, the CDR3 is TGTGCCAGCAGCTTGGCCAGCCGGCAGCCCCAGCATTTT.

The chain links TRBV28 to TRBJ2-5; TRBD1 aligns across 10 bases. CDR3 length: 15 residues. The junction had 7 bases not matched to a gene; V was cut back by 5 bases and J by 4 bases. Germline CDR1 and CDR2: MDHEN and SYDVKM. This chain's CDR3 is CASSRGTGEGETQYF. The CDR3 bases are TGTGCCAGCAGTCGCGGGACAGGGGAAGGAGAGACCCAGTACTTC. The whole variable domain, filled in from reference TRBV28 and TRBJ2-5, reads DVKVTQSSRYLVKRTGEKVFLECVQDMDHENMFWYRQDPGLGLRLIYFSYDVKMKEKGDIPEGYSVSREKKERFSLILESASTNQTSMYLCASSRGTGEGETQYFGPGTRLLVL.

The gene calls are TRBV6-5 and TRBJ1-1, with 9 bases fitting TRBD1. Trimming took 5 bases from V and 4 from J; bases not matched to a gene: 5. Germline CDR1 MNHEY, CDR2 SVGAGI. CDR3 size: 14 residues. The CDR3 reads CASSQGQGITEAFF. Written as DNA, the CDR3 is TGTGCCAGCAGTCAGGGACAGGGCATCACTGAAGCTTTCTTT.

The chain employs TRBV5-4 and TRBJ1-2; unclear D gene. CDR1 and CDR2 (germline): SGHNT, YYREEE (reference sequence). The CDR3 runs 15 residues. The ends were cut back, 2 bases at V and 4 bases at J, with 15 bases in the middle. The CDR3 spells CASSFEDLESYGYTF. DNA of the CDR3: TGTGCCAGCAGCTTCGAGGACCTGGAAAGCTATGGCTACACCTTC. Variable domain in full (rest from reference TRBV5-4 and TRBJ1-2): ETGVTQSPTHLIKTRGQQVTLRCSSQSGHNTVSWYQQALGQGPQFIFQYYREEENGRGNFPPRFSGLQFPNYSSELNVNALELDDSALYLCASSFEDLESYGYTFGSGTRLTVV.

The gene calls are TRBV5-4 and TRBJ2-2, with D unresolved. CDR3 length: 15 amino acids. The germline CDR1 and CDR2 sequences are SGHNT and YYREEE (reference sequence). Trimming removed 0 bases from V and 4 bases from J, with 10 bases in between. CDR3 DNA: TGTGCCAGCAGCTTGGTCGGCAGGCCCACCGGGGAGCTGTTTTTT. It is translated as CASSLVGRPTGELFF.

The chain is built from TRBV10-1 and TRBJ2-5, with 7 bases that match TRBD1. Germline CDR1 WNHNN, CDR2 SYGVQD (reference sequence). Trimming removed 3 bases from V and 4 bases from J; junction bases left unmatched: 2. There are 13 residues in the CDR3. Written as DNA, the CDR3 is TGCGCCAGCAGTGAACAGGGGAGAGAGACCCAGTACTTC. As protein: CASSEQGRETQYF.

The chain combines TRBV18 with TRBJ1-5; D might be TRBD1 (5 bases). The CDR3 has 15 amino acids. V lost 5 bases and J 0 bases, leaving 11 bases between the germline ends. The germline gives CDR1 KGHSH, CDR2 LQKENI. CDR3 coding DNA: TGTGCCAGCTCAGAACAGGAATATAGCAATCAGCCCCAGCATTTT. Its protein is CASSEQEYSNQPQHF.

The chain uses TRBV6-5 and TRBJ2-3; D may be TRBD2 (5 bases). With 0 bases removed from V and 5 bases from J, the gap between germline ends came to 15 bases. The CDR3 has 16 amino acids. Germline CDR1 reads MNHEY; CDR2 reads SVGAGI. For the CDR3, the DNA is TGTGCCAGCAGTTACTCGCGCGGACTTCTCTTAGATACGCAGTATTTT. Its protein product is CASSYSRGLLLDTQYF.